These 21 T cell receptor beta chains came from one sample sequenced in a study of T cell repertoires and Cas9 in healthy adults. Produced via immunoSEQ multiplex PCR; TCRdb's table is partial and in-frame only. The repertoire includes about 20,000 clones, roughly nine tenths of them detected once, and less than 2% sits in the top ten. Sequencing was performed on CD4+ effector T cells (CD127+, CD25-, CD137-, CD154-) from PBMCs; culture status not recorded. These receptors originate from a human donor in good health.

The V call is TRBV4-3, the J call TRBJ2-7; 7 bases are a match to TRBD1. V gave up 2 bases and J gave up 4 bases; unmatched junction bases: 17. Germline CDR1 reads LGHNA; CDR2 reads YSLEER. The CDR3 contains 18 residues. CDR3 bases: TGCGCCAGCAGCCAAACCGGAACCCCCCGACAGGGTTTGTACGAGCAGTACTTC. It encodes CASSQTGTPRQGLYEQYF.

This clone has only a few counts. V and J are TRBV4-1 and TRBJ2-1; possibly TRBD1 for D (6 bases). The germline CDR1 and CDR2 sequences are MGHRA and YSYEKL. The CDR3 runs to 12 residues. V was clipped by 5 bases and J by 7 bases, with 9 bases between them. The CDR3 sequence: CASSDRRNEQFF. CDR3 bases: TGCGCCAGCAGCGACAGGCGAAATGAGCAGTTCTTC.

V gene TRBV6-1 combines with J gene TRBJ1-1, with D maybe TRBD1 (6 bases). From germline, CDR1 is MNHNS and CDR2 SASEGT. V was clipped by 4 bases and J by 4 bases, with 10 bases between them. The CDR3 has 13 amino acids. CDR3 bases: TGTGCCAGCAGTGGACGGGGGCCCACTGAAGCTTTCTTT. It encodes CASSGRGPTEAFF.

The chain employs TRBV6-1 and TRBJ2-7; D gene ambiguous. CDR1 and CDR2 (germline): MNHNS, SASEGT. V was pared by 5 bases and J by 3 bases, with 11 bases between. This CDR3 has 13 amino acids. Written as DNA, the CDR3 is TGTGCCAGCAGTTCGACGGATTTCTACGAGCAGTACTTC. This encodes CASSSTDFYEQYF.

V and J are TRBV19 and TRBJ2-1, with D unclear. Germline V gene data show CDR1 as LNHDA and CDR2 as SQIVND (reference sequence). There are 12 residues in the CDR3. The V and J ends lost 6 bases and 9 bases respectively, with 12 bases between them. In DNA form, the CDR3 reads TGTGCCAGTAGCCCATCGGTGGGTGAGCAGTTCTTC. This gives the protein CASSPSVGEQFF.

The V gene is TRBV7-9, the J gene TRBJ1-1; 9 nucleotides line up with TRBD1. Germline V CDR1 and CDR2: SEHNR, FQNEAQ (reference sequence). The CDR3 consists of 14 residues. The V gene end was trimmed by 5 bases and the J gene end by 5 bases; junction bases not matched to a gene: 6. Here the CDR3 reads CASSPGTGRTEAFF. In DNA form, the CDR3 reads TGTGCCAGCAGCCCCGGGACAGGGAGGACTGAAGCTTTCTTT.

V usage is TRBV4-1 and J usage is TRBJ2-5; the D gene is possibly TRBD2 (6 bases). Germline-derived CDR1 and CDR2 are MGHRA and YSYEKL. This CDR3 is built from 17 residues. V lost 0 bases and J lost 3, with 17 bases in between. CDR3 region: CASSQDPAGLREETQYF. In DNA, the CDR3 is TGCGCCAGCAGCCAAGATCCGGCGGGGCTAAGAGAAGAGACCCAGTACTTC.

The genes are TRBV28 and TRBJ2-1, with TRBD2 identical over 13 bases. Germline values: CDR1 MDHEN, CDR2 SYDVKM. The trim removed 5 bases at V and 3 bases at J, leaving 4 bases unmatched. The CDR3 sequence is 16 residues long. This chain's CDR3 is CASSQGLAGLYNEQFF. As DNA, the CDR3 is TGTGCCAGCAGTCAGGGACTAGCGGGGCTCTACAATGAGCAGTTCTTC.

The chain has TRBV28 and TRBJ1-2; TRBD1 matches at 8 bases. The V and J ends lost 3 bases and 6 bases, in that order; junction bases with no gene match: 6. This CDR3 is 14 amino acids long. Germline V lookup: CDR1 MDHEN, CDR2 SYDVKM. The CDR3 region is CASSFRDRPHGYTF. CDR3 DNA sequence: TGTGCCAGCAGTTTCCGGGACAGGCCCCATGGCTACACCTTC.

This chain joins TRBV5-1 and TRBJ1-2, with TRBD1 matching over 12 bases. The CDR3 totals 15 residues. Germline V gene sequence: CDR1 SGHRS, CDR2 YFSETQ. The J segment lost 8 bases and the V segment lost 4 bases, leaving 9 bases of the junction unmatched. The CDR3 bases are TGCGCCAGCAGCCCAACCTCCGGGACAGGGGGCGGCTACACCTTC. It is translated as CASSPTSGTGGGYTF.

The V and J genes are TRBV14 and TRBJ2-7; 8 bases are a match to TRBD1. This CDR3 is 12 amino acids long. The trim removed 6 bases at V and 2 bases at J, leaving 0 bases unmatched. Per germline, CDR1 SGHDN and CDR2 FVKESK. CDR3 DNA: TGTGCCAGCAGGGGACAGGCCTACGAGCAGTACTTC. Translation gives CASRGQAYEQYF. Combining the CDR3 with reference TRBV14 and TRBJ2-7 gives the whole variable domain EAGVTQFPSHSVIEKGQTVTLRCDPISGHDNLYWYRRVMGKEIKFLLHFVKESKQDESGMPNNRFLAERTGGTYSTLKVQPAELEDSGVYFCASRGQAYEQYFGPGTRLTVT.

V gene TRBV6-1 combines with J gene TRBJ2-3; D unclear. Trimming removed 4 bases from V and 0 bases from J, with 11 bases in between. This CDR3 has 15 residues. Germline V gene lookup returns CDR1 MNHNS and CDR2 SASEGT. The CDR3 bases are TGTGCCAGCAGTGTTTACCATCCTAGCACAGATACGCAGTATTTT. It encodes CASSVYHPSTDTQYF.

The rearrangement joins TRBV28 to TRBJ1-3; 9 bases line up with TRBD1. Germline CDR1 reads MDHEN; CDR2 reads SYDVKM. The CDR3 contains 16 residues. The V and J ends lost 5 bases and 4 bases, in that order; junction bases with no gene match: 9. CDR3 sequence reads: CASSRGQGYLGNTIYF. CDR3 nucleotide sequence: TGTGCCAGCAGTCGGGGACAGGGCTACCTCGGAAACACCATATATTTT.

The chain uses TRBV7-9 and TRBJ1-4; TRBD1 is a possible D gene (5 bases). The V end was cut by 5 bases, the J end by 8 bases, with 21 bases between. The CDR3 consists of 16 residues. From germline, CDR1 is SEHNR and CDR2 FQNEAQ (reference sequence). Written as DNA, the CDR3 is TGTGCCAGCAGCACGAGAGGGGCAGGGAGGCGAGAAAAACTGTTTTTT. It specifies CASSTRGAGRREKLFF.

This clone showed up just a few times. The chain recombines TRBV7-9 with TRBJ1-2, with D unresolved. Germline values: CDR1 SEHNR, CDR2 FQNEAQ (reference sequence). Trimming pared 4 bases from V and 6 bases from J, leaving 9 bases between. This CDR3 contains 12 residues. The CDR3 region is CASSSVGDGYTF. DNA for the CDR3: TGTGCCAGCAGCTCTGTTGGGGATGGCTACACCTTC.

The V and J genes are TRBV19 and TRBJ2-2; D ambiguous. V was cut by 6 bases and J by 7 bases, with 12 bases left in between. In germline, CDR1 is LNHDA, CDR2 SQIVND (reference sequence). This CDR3 has 13 amino acids. The CDR3 is CASRTTSYGELFF. The CDR3 DNA reads as TGTGCCAGTAGGACGACGTCCTACGGGGAGCTGTTTTTT.

The chain is built from TRBV2 and TRBJ1-5, with D tentatively TRBD1 (5 bases). Germline lookup yields CDR1 SNHLY and CDR2 FYNNEI. V was trimmed by 5 bases and J by 4 bases, leaving 15 bases between them. There are 15 residues in the CDR3. CDR3 sequence (DNA): TGTGCCAGCAGTCTTCTTGGCGGGGGGAATCAGCCCCAGCATTTT. As protein: CASSLLGGGNQPQHF.

The chain has TRBV11-2 and TRBJ2-3, with 7 bases that match TRBD1. The CDR3 is 14 residues long. Germline V lookup: CDR1 SGHAT, CDR2 FQNNGV. V gave up 7 bases and J gave up 1 base; unmatched junction bases: 5. This CDR3 is CASTWTGRTDTQYF. The CDR3 region has the DNA TGTGCCAGCACCTGGACAGGACGCACAGATACGCAGTATTTT.

The chain couples TRBV14 to TRBJ2-7; 10 bases map to TRBD1. The length of the CDR3 is 17 residues. Germline-derived CDR1 and CDR2 are SGHDN and FVKESK. V was pared by 3 bases and J by 2 bases, with 10 bases of the junction left unmatched. CDR3 bases: TGTGCCAGCAGCCACTTAGGACGGGACAGGGGTGCCTACGAGCAGTACTTC. Translated: CASSHLGRDRGAYEQYF.

The chain links TRBV11-2 to TRBJ2-1, with 9 bases aligning to TRBD2. The CDR3 is made up of 16 amino acids. The germline gives CDR1 SGHAT, CDR2 FQNNGV. The V gene end was trimmed by 8 bases and the J gene end by 7 bases; junction bases not matched to a gene: 15. The CDR3 nucleotides read TGTGCCAGCTCTAGTTGGACGGCGGGAGGGCCGAATGAGCAGTTCTTC. Translation gives CASSSWTAGGPNEQFF.

The chain uses TRBV7-9 and TRBJ2-5; TRBD1 agrees at 8 bases. The germline gives CDR1 SEHNR, CDR2 FQNEAQ (reference sequence). V lost 3 bases, J lost 5 bases, and 5 bases stayed unmatched. This CDR3 has 14 amino acids. In DNA, the CDR3 is TGTGCCAGCAGCTTGTTGGGACAGGTGGAGACCCAGTACTTC. This translates into CASSLLGQVETQYF. Based on the CDR3 plus reference TRBV7-9 and TRBJ2-5, the full variable domain is DTGVSQNPRHKITKRGQNVTFRCDPISEHNRLYWYRQTLGQGPEFLTYFQNEAQLEKSRLLSDRFSAERPKGSFSTLEIQRTEQGDSAMYLCASSLLGQVETQYFGPGTRLLVL.